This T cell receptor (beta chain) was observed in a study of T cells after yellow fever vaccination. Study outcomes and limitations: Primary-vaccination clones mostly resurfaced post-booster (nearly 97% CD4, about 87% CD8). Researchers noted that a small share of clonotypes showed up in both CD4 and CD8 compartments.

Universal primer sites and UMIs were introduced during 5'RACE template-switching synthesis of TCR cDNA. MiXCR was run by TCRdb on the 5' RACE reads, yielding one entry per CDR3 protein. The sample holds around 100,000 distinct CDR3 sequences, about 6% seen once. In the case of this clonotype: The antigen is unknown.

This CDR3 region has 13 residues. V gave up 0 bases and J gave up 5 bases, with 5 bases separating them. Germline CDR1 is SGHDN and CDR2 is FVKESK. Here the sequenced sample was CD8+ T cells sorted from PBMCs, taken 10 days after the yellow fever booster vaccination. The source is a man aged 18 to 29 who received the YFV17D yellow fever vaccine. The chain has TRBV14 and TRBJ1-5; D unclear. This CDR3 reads CASSQDPYQPQHF. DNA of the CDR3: TGTGCCAGCAGCCAAGACCCCTATCAGCCCCAGCATTTT. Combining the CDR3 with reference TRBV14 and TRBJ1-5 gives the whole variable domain EAGVTQFPSHSVIEKGQTVTLRCDPISGHDNLYWYRRVMGKEIKFLLHFVKESKQDESGMPNNRFLAERTGGTYSTLKVQPAELEDSGVYFCASSQDPYQPQHFGDGTRLSIL.